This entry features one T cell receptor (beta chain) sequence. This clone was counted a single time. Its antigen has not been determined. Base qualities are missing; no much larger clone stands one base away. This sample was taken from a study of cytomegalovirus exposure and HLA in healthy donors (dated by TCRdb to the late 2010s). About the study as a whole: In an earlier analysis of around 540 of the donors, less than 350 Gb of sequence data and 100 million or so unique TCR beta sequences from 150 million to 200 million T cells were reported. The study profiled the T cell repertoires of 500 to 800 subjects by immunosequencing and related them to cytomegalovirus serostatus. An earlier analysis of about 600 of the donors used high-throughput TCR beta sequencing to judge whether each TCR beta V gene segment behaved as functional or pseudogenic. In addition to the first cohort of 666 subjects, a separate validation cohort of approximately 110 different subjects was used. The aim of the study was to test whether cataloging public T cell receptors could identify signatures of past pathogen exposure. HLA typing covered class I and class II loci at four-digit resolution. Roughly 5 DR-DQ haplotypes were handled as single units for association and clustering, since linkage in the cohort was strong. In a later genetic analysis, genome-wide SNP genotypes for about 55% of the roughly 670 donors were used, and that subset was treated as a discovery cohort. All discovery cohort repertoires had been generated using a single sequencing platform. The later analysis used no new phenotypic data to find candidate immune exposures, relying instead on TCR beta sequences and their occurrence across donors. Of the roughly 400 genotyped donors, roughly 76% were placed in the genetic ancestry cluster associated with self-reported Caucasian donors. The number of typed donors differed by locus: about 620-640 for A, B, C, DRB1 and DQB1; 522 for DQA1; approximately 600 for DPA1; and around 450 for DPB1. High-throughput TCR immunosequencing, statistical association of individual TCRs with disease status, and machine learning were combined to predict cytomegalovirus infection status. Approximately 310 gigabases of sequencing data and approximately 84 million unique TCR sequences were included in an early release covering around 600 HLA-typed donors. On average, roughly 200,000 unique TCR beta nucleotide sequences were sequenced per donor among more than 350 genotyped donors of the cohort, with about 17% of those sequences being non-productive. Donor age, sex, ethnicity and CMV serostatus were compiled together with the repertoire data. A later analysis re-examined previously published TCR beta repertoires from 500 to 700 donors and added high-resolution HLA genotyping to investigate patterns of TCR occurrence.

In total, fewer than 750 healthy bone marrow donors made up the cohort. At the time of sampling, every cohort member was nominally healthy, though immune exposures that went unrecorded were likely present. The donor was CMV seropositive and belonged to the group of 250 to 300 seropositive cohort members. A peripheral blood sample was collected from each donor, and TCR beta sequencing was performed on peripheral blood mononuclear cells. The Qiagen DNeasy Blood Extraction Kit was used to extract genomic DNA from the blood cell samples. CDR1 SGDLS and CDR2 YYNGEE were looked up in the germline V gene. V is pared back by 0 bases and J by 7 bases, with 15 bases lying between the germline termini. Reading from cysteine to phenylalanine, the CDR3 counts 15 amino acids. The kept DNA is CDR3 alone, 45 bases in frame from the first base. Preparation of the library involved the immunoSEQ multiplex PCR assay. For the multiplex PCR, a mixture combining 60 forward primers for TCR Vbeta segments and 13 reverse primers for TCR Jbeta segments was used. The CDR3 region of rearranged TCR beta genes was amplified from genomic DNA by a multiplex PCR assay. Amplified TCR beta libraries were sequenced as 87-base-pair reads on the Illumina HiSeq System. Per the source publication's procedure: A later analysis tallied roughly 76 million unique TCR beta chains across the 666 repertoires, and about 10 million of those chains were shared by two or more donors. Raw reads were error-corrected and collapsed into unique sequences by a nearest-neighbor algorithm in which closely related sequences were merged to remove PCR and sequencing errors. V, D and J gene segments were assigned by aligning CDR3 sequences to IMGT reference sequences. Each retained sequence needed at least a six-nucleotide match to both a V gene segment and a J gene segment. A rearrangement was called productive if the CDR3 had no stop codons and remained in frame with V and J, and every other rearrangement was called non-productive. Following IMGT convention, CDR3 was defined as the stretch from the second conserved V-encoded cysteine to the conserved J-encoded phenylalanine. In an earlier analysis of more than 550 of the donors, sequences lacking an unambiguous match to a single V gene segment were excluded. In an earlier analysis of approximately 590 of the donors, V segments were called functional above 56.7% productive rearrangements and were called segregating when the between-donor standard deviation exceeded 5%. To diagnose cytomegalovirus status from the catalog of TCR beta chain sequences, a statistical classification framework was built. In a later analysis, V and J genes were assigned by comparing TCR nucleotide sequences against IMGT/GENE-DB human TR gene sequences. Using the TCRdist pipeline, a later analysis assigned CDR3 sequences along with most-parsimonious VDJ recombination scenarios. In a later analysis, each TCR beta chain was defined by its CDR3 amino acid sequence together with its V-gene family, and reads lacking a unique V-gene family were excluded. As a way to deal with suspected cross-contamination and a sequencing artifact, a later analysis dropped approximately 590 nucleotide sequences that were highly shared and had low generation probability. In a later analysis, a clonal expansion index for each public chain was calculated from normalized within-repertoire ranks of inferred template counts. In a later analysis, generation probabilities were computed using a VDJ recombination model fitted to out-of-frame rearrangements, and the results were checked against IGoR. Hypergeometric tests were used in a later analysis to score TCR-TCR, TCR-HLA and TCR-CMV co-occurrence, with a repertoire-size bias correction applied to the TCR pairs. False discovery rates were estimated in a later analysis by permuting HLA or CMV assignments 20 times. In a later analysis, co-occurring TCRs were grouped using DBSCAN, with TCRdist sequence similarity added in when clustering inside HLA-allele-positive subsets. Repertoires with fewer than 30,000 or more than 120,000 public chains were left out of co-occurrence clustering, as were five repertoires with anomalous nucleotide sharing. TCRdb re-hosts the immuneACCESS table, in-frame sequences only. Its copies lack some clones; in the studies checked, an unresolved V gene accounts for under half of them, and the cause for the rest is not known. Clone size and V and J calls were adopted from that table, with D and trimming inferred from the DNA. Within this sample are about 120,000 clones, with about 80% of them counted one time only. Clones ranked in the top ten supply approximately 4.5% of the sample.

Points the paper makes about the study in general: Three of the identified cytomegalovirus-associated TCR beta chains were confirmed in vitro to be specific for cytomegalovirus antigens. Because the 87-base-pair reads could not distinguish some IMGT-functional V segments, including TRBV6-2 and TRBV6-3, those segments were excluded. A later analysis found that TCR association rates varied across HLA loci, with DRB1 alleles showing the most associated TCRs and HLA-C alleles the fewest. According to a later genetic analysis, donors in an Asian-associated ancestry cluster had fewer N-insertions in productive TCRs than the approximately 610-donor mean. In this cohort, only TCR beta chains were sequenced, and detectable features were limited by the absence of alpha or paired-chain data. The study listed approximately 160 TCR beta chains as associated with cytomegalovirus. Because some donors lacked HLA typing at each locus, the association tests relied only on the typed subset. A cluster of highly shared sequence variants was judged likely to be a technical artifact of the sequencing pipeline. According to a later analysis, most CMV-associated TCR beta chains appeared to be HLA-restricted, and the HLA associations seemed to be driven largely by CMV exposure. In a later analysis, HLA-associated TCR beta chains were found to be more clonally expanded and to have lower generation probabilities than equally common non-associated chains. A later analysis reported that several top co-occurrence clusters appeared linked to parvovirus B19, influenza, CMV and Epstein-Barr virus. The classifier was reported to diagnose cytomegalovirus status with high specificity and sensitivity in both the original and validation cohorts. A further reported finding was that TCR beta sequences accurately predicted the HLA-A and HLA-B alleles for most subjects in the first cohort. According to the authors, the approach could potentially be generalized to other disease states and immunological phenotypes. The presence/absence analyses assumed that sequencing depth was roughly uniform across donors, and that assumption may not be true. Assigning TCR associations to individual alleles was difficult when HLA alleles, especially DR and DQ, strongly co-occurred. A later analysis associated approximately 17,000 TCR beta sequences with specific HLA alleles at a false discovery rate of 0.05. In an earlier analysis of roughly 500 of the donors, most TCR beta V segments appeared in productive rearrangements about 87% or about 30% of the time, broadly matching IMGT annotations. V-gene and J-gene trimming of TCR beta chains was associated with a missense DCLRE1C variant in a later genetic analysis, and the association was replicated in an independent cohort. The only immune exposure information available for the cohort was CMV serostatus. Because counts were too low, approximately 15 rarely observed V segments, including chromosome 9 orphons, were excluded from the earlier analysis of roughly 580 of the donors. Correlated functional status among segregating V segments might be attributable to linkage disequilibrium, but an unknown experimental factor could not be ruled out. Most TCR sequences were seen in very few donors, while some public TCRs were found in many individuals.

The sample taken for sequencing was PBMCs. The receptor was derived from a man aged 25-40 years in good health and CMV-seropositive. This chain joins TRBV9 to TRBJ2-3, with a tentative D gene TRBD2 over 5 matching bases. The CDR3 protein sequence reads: CASSVAVGEANTQYF. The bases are TGTGCCAGCAGCGTAGCGGTGGGAGAAGCAAATACGCAGTATTTT.